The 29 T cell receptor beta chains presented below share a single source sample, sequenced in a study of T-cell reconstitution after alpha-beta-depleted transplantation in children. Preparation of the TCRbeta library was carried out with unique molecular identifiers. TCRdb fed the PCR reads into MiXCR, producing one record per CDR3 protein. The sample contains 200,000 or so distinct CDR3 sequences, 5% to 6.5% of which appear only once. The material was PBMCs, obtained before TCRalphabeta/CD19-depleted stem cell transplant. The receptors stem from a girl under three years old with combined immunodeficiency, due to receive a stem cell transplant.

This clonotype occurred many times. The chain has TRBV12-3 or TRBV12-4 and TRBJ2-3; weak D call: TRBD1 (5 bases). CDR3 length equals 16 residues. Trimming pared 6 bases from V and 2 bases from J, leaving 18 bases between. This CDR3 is CASSPLSTGDTDTQYF. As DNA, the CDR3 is TGTGCCAGCAGCCCACTTAGTACAGGAGACACAGATACGCAGTATTTT.

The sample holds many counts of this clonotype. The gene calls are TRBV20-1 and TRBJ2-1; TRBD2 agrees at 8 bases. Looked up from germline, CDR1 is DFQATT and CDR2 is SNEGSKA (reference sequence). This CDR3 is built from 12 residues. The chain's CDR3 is CSSPGTSNEQFF. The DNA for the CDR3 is TGCAGCTCTCCCGGGACTAGCAATGAGCAGTTCTTC.

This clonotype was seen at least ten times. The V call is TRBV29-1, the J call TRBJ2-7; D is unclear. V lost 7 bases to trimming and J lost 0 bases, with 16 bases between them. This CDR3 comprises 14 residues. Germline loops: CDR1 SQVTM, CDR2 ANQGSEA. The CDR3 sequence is CSALPTTHSYEQYF. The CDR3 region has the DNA TGCAGCGCTTTACCGACGACTCACTCCTACGAGCAGTACTTC.

The CDR3 loop is CSASRTTYGYTF. Here the CDR3 DNA reads TGCAGTGCTAGTAGGACAACTTATGGCTACACCTTC. The V gene is TRBV20-1, the J gene TRBJ1-2, with D possibly being TRBD1 (5 bases). Between the trimmed V and J ends, which lost 3 bases and 5 bases, there was a span of 10 bases. This CDR3 is built from 12 residues. Germline V lookup: CDR1 DFQATT, CDR2 SNEGSKA (reference sequence).

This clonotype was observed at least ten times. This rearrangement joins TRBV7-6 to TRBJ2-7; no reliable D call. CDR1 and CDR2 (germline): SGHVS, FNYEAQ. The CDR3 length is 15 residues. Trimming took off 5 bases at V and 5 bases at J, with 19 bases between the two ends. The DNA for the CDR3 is TGTGCCAGCAGCCCTCACCCGGATGGGCTAAACGAGCAGTACTTC. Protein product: CASSPHPDGLNEQYF.

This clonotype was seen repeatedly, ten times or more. As DNA, the CDR3 is TGTGCCAGTACCGGGGGTGTCGACGAGCAGTACTTC. It encodes CASTGGVDEQYF. This sequence joins TRBV19 and TRBJ2-7; D is possibly TRBD2 (6 bases). Germline CDR1 LNHDA, CDR2 SQIVND (reference sequence). The ends were cut back, 7 bases at V and 5 bases at J, with 12 bases in the middle. The CDR3 has 12 amino acids.

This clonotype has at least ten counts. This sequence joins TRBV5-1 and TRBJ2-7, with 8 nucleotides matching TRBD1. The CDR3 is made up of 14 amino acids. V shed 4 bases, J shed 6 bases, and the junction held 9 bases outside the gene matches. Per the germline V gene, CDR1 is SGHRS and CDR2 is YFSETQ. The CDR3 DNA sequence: TGCGCCAGCAGCACCTCCGGACAGGGTCCCGAGCAGTACTTC. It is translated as CASSTSGQGPEQYF.

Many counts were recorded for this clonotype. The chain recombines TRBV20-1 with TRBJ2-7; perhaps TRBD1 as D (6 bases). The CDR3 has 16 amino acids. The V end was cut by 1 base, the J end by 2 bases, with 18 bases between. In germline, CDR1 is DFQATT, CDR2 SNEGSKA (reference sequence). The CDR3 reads CSARASMTGRTYEQYF. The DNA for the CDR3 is TGCAGTGCTAGAGCCAGCATGACAGGTCGAACCTACGAGCAGTACTTC.

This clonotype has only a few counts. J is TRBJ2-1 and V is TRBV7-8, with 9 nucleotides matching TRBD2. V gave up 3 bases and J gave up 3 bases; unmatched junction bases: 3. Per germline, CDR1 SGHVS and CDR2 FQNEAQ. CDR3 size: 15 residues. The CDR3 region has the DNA TGTGCCAGCAGCTTTAGCGGGGGCCTCTACAATGAGCAGTTCTTC. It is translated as CASSFSGGLYNEQFF.

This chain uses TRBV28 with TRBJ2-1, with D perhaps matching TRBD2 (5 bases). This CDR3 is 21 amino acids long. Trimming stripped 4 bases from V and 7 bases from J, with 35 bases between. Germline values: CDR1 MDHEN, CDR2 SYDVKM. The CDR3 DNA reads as TGTGCCAGCAGTTCTTTCGGCATCAAGACTCCACGGGTTCGGGGAGAGAATGAGCAGTTCTTC. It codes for CASSSFGIKTPRVRGENEQFF.

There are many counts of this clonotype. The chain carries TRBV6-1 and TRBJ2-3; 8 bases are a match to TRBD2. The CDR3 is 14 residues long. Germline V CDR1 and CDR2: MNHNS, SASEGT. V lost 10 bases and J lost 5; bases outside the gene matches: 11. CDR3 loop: CAIRRRGAGDTQYF. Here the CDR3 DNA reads TGTGCCATCAGGCGGCGGGGGGCCGGAGATACGCAGTATTTT.

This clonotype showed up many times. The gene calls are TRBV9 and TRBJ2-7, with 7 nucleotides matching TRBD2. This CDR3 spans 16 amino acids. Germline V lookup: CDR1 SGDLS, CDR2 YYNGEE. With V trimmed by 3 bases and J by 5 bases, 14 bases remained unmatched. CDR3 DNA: TGTGCCAGCAGCGACGGAGCGGGACGGACCCTAGACGAGCAGTACTTC. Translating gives CASSDGAGRTLDEQYF.

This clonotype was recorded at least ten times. The CDR3 here is CSVRDSTYEQYF. The CDR3 bases are TGCAGCGTTAGGGACTCAACCTACGAGCAGTACTTC. The chain joins TRBV29-1 to TRBJ2-7, with D possibly being TRBD2 (6 bases). V was trimmed by 5 bases and J by 2 bases, leaving 10 bases between them. CDR1 and CDR2 from the germline V gene are SQVTM and ANQGSEA. The CDR3 consists of 12 residues.

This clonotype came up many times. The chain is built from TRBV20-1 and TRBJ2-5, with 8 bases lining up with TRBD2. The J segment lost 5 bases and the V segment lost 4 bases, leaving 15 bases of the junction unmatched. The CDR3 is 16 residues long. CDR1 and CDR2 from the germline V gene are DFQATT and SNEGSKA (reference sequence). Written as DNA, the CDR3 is TGCAGTGCTAACCCCGAGGAGACTAGCGAGTGGGAGACCCAGTACTTC. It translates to CSANPEETSEWETQYF.

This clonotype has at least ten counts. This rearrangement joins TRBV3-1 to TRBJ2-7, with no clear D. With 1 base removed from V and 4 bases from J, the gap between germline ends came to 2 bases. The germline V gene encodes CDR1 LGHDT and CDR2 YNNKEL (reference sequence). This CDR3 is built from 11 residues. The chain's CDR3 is CASSQAYEQYF. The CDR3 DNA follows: TGTGCCAGCAGCCAAGCATACGAGCAGTACTTC.

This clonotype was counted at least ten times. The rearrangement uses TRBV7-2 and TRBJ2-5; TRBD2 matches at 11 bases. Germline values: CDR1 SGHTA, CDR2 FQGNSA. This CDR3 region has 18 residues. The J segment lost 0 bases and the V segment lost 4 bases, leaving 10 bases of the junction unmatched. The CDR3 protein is CASSSRLAGWMYQETQYF. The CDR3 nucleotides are TGTGCCAGCAGCTCCCGACTAGCGGGGTGGATGTACCAAGAGACCCAGTACTTC. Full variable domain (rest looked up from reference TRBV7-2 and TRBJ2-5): GAGVSQSPSNKVTEKGKDVELRCDPISGHTALYWYRQSLGQGLEFLIYFQGNSAPDKSGLPSDRFSAERTGGSVSTLTIQRTQQEDSAVYLCASSSRLAGWMYQETQYFGPGTRLLVL.

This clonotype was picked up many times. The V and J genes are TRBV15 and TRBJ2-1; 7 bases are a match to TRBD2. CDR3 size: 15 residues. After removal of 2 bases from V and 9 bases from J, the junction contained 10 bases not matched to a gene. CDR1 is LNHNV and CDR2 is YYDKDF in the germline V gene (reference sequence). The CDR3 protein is CATSRTPGGSSEQFF. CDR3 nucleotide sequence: TGTGCCACCAGCAGAACCCCCGGCGGGAGTAGTGAGCAGTTCTTC.

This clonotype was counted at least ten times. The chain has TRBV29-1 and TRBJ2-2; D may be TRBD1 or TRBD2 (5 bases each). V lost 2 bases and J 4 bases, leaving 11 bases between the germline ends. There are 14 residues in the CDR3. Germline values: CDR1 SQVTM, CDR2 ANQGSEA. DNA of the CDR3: TGCAGCGTTGAAAGTGGGGACGGCACCGGGGAGCTGTTTTTT. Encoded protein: CSVESGDGTGELFF.

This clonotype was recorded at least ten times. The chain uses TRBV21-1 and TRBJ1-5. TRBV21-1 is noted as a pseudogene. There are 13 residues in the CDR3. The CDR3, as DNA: TGTGCCAGCAGCCACGCGGACAATCAGCCCCAGCATTTT. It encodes CASSHADNQPQHF.

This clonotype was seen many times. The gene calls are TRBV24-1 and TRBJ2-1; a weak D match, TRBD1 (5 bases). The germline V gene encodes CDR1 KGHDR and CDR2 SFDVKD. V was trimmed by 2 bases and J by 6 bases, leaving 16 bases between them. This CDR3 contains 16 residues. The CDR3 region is CATSDSAGLGFNEQFF. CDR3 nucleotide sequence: TGTGCCACCAGTGATTCCGCAGGGTTGGGTTTCAATGAGCAGTTCTTC.

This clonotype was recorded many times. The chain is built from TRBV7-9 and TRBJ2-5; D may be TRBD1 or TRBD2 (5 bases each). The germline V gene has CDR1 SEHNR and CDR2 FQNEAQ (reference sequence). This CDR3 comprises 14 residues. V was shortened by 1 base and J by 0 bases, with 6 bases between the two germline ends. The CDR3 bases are TGTGCCAGCAGCTTAGGGGGACACCAAGAGACCCAGTACTTC. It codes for CASSLGGHQETQYF.

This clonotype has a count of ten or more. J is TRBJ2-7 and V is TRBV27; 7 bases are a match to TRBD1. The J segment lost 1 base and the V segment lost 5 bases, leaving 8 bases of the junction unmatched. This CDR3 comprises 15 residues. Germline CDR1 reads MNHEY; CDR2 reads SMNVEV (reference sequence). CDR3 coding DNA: TGTGCCAGCAGTCCAGACAGGGCCCCATCCTACGAGCAGTACTTC. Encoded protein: CASSPDRAPSYEQYF.

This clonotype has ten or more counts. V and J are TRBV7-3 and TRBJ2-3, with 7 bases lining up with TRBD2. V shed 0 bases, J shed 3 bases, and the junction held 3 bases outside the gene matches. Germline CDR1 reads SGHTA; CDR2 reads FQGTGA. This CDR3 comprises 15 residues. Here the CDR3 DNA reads TGTGCCAGCAGCTTAACGGGAGGGCCTACAGATACGCAGTATTTT. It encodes CASSLTGGPTDTQYF. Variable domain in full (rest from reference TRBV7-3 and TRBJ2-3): GAGVSQTPSNKVTEKGKYVELRCDPISGHTALYWYRQSLGQGPEFLIYFQGTGAADDSGLPNDRFFAVRPEGSVSTLKIQRTERGDSAVYLCASSLTGGPTDTQYFGPGTRLTVL.

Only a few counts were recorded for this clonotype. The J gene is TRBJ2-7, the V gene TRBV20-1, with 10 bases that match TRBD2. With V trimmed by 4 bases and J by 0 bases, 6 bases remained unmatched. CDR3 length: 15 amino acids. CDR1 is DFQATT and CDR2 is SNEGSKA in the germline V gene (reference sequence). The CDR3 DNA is TGCAGTGCTACTTCCGGGACTAGCGACTCCTACGAGCAGTACTTC. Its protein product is CSATSGTSDSYEQYF.

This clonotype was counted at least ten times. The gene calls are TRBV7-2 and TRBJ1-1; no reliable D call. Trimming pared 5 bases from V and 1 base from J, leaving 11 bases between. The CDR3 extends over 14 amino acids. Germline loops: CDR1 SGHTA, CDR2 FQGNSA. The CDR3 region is CASSLYQENTEAFF. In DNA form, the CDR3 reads TGTGCCAGCAGCCTCTACCAGGAGAACACTGAAGCTTTCTTT.

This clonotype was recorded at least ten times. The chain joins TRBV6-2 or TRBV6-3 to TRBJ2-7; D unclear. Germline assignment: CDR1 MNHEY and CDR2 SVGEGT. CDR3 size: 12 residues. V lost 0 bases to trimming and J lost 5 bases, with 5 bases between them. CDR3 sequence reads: CASSYSNNEQYF. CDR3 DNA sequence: TGTGCCAGCAGTTACTCGAACAACGAGCAGTACTTC.

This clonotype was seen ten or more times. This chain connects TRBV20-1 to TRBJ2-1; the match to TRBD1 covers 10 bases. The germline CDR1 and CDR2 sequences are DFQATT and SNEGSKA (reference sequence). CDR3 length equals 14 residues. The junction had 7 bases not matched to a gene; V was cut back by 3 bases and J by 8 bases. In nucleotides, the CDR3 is TGCAGTGCTAGCCCCGGGACAGGGGTATATGAGCAGTTCTTC. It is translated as CSASPGTGVYEQFF.

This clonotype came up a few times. The CDR3 sequence is CASSSLKEIPQETQYF. CDR3 coding DNA: TGTGCCAGCAGCTCCCTAAAGGAAATCCCCCAAGAGACCCAGTACTTC. The rearrangement links TRBV7-6 to TRBJ2-5; unclear D gene. Germline CDR1 is SGHVS and CDR2 is FNYEAQ. The CDR3 length is 16 residues. The V end lost 4 bases, the J end lost 1 base, and 16 bases lay between the germline ends.

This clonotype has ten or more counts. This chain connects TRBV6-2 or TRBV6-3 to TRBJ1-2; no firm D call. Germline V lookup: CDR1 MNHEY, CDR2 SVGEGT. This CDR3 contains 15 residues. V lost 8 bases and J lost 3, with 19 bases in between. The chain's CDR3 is CASEEIGPGHYGYTF. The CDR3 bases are TGTGCCAGCGAGGAAATAGGGCCCGGGCACTATGGCTACACCTTC.